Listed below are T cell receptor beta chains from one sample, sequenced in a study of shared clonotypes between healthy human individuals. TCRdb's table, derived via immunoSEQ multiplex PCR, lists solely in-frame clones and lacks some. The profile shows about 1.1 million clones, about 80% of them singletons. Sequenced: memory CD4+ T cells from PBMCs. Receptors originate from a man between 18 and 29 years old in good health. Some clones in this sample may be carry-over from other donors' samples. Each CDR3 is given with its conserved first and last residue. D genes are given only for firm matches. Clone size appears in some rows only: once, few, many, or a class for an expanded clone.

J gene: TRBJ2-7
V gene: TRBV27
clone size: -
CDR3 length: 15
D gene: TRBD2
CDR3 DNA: TGTGCCAGCTGGCATACCGGGACTAGTTCTCACGAGCAGTACTTC
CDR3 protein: CASWHTGTSSHEQYF

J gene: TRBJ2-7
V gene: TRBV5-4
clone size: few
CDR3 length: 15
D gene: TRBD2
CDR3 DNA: TGTGCCAGCAGCACGGGGACTAGCGGGAGTCACGAGCAGTACTTC
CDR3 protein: CASSTGTSGSHEQYF

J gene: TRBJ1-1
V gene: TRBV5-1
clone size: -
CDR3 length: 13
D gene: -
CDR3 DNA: TGCGCCAGCAGCCCCCAAGGGAACACTGAAGCTTTCTTT
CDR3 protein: CASSPQGNTEAFF

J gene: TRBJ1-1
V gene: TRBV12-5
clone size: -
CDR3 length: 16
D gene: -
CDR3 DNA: TGTGCTAGTGGTCCCCCCGGCTTCTGGGGGGGAACTGAAGCTTTCTTT
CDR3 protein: CASGPPGFWGGTEAFF

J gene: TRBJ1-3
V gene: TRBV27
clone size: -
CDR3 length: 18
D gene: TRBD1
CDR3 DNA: TGTGCCAGCAGTCCCTTCCGGGGACAGGACCCCTCTGGAAACACCATATATTTT
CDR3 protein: CASSPFRGQDPSGNTIYF

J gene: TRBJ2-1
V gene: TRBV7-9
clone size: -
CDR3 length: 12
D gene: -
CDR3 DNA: TGTGCCAGCAGGGACCTGGGGGATGAGCAGTTCTTC
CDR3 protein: CASRDLGDEQFF

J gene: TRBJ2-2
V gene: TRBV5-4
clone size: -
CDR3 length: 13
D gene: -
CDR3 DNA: TGTGCCAGCAGTCCAAGCAGTCCCGGGGAGCTGTTTTTT
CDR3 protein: CASSPSSPGELFF

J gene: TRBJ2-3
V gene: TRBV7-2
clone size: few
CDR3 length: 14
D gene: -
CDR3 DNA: TGTGCCAGCAGCTTAGGCCTAGCCACAGATACGCAGTATTTT
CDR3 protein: CASSLGLATDTQYF

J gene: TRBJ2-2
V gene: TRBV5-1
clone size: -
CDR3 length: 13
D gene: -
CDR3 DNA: TGCGCCAGCAGCTTGGCCGAAGGCGGGGAGCTGTTTTTT
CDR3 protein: CASSLAEGGELFF

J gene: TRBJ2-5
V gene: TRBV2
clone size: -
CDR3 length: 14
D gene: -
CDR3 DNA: TGTGCCAGCAGTGAGGGCATTACCCAAGAGACCCAGTACTTC
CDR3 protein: CASSEGITQETQYF

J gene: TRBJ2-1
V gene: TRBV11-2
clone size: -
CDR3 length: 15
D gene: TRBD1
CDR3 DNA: TGTGCCAGCAGCTTGGGACAGGGCCCCTACAATGAGCAGTTCTTC
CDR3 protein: CASSLGQGPYNEQFF

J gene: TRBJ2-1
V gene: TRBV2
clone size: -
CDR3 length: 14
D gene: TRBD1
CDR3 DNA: TGTGCCAGCAGTCAAGGGACAGGGGGCAATGAGCAGTTCTTC
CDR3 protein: CASSQGTGGNEQFF

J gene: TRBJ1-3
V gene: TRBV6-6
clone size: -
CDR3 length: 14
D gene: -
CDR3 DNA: TGTGCCAGCAGCCCCGCGGAGGACGGAAACACCATATATTTT
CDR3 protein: CASSPAEDGNTIYF

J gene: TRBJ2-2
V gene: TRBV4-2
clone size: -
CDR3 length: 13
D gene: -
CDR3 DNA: TGTGCCAGCAGCCAAGAAGATGTCGGGGAGCTGTTTTTT
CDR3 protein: CASSQEDVGELFF

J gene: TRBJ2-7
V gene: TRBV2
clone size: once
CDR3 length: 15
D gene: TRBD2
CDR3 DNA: TGTGCCAGCAGTAAACTAGCGGGAGGGCCCTACGAGCAGTACTTC
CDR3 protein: CASSKLAGGPYEQYF

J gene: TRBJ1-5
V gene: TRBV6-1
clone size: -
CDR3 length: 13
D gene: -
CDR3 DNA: TGTGCCAGCACGCAGACGCGGGGTCAGCCCCAGCATTTT
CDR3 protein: CASTQTRGQPQHF